This entry describes one T cell receptor (beta chain). Its antigen is unknown. Method: immunoSEQ multiplex PCR; TCRdb's copy keeps in-frame clones and lacks some. The sample holds about 7,000 clones; over 60% are singletons and the top ten take approximately 3.8%. This CDR3 contains 15 residues. Germline V gene data show CDR1 as SGHTA and CDR2 as FQGNSA. Trimming took 4 bases from V and 0 from J; bases not matched to a gene: 5. This entry belongs to a study of chemoradiotherapy in HPV16-positive cancers. Study details: Functional T-cell assays on a couple of HPV16-positive patients' cells defined candidate HPV-specific clones and common TCR motifs.

Study-wide results and caveats: Candidate HPV-specific clones and E7-related TCR motifs grew in tumor during treatment.

The sample was taken from a patient who underwent chemoradiotherapy. The chain has TRBV7-2 and TRBJ1-1, with 7 bases matching TRBD1. This receptor was identified in a human donor with HPV-associated anogenital cancer. CDR3 amino acids: CASSSRTGMNTEAFF. In DNA, the CDR3 is TGTGCCAGCAGCTCACGGACAGGAATGAACACTGAAGCTTTCTTT.